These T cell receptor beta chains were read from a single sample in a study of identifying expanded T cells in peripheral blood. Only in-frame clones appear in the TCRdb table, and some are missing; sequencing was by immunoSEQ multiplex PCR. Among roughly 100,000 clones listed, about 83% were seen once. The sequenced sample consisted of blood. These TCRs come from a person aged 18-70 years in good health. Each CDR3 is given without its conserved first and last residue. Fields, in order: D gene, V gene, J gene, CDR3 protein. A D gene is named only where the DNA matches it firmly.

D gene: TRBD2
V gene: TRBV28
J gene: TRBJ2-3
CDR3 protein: ASSYRLAGGTDTQY

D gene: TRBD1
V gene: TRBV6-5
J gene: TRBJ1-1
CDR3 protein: ASTGGTEAF

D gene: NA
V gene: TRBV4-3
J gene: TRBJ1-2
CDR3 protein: ASSQEWGALGGYT

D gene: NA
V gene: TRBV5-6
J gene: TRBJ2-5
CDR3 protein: ASSLRNGGQETQY

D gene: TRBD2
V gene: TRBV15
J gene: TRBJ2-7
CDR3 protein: ATSRDRAGEAYEQY

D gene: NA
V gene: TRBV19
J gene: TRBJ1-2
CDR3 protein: ASSIDLPDGYT

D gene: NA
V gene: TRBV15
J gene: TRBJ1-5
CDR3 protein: ATSRVGENQPQH

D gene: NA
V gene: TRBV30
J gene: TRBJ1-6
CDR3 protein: AWSGTSDSPYSPLH

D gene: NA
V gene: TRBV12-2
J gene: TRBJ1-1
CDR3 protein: ASRFSGQMNTEAF

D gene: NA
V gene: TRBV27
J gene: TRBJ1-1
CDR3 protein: ASSFGSEAF

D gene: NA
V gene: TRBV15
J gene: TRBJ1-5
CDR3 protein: ATSRDSFGDNQPQH

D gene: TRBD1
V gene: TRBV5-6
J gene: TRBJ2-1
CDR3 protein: ASSQGQGINEQF

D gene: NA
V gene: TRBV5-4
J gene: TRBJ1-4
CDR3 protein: ASSRDGGGNEKLF

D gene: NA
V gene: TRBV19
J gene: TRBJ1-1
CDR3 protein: ASKLGGGHTEAF

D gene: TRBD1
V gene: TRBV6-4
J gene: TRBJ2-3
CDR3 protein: ASSVGGGDTQY

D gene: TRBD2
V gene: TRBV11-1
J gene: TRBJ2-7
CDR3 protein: ASSFGRGGYEQY

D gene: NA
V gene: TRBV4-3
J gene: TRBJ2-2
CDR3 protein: ASSPLGTPNTGELF

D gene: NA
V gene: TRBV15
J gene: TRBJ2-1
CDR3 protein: ATSARGGNNEQF

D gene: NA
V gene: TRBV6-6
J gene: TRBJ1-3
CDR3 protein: ASSRRGTAGNTIY

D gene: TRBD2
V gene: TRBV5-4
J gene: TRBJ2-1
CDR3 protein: ASSLGLAGGRNEQF

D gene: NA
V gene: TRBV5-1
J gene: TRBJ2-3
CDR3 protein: ASSRDTGDTQY

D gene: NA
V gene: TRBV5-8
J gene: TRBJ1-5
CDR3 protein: ASSFLDGSNQPQH

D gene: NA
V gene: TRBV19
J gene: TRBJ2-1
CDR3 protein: ASSIVGEQF

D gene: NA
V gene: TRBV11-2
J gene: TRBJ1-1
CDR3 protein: ASSSSGGRLDTEAF

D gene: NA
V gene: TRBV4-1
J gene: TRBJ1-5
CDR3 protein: ASSEGTSQH

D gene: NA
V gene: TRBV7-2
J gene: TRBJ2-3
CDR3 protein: ASSFFSGGADTQY

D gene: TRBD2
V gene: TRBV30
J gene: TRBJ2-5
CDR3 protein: AWSQASGGLGFQETQY

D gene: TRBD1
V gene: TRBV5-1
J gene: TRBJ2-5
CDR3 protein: ASRTQGEGETQY

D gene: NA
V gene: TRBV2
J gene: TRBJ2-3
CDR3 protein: ASSHPGTTSTDTQY